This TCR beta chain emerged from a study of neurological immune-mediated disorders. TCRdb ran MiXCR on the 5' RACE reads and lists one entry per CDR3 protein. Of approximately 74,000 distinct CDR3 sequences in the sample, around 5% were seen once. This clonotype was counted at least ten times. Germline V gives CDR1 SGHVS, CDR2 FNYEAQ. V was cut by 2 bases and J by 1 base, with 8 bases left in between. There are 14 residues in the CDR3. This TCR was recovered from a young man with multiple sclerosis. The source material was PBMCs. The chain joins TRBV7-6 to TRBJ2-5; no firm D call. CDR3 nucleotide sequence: TGTGCCAGCAGCTTACGTGTAGCCCAAGAGACCCAGTACTTC. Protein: CASSLRVAQETQYF.